A selection of T cell receptor beta chains follows, all from one sample in a study of response to subunit inactivated influenza vaccine. MiXCR, applied by TCRdb to the RT-PCR reads, yields one record per CDR3 protein. Of approximately 480,000 distinct CDR3 sequences in the sample, around 9.9% are singletons; the top ten hold approximately 12%. Source: PBMCs from blood, taken roughly 48 days after vaccination. The receptors originated from a man aged 45-65 years who received an inactivated influenza vaccine. Each CDR3 is given with its conserved first and last residue. A D gene is named only where the DNA matches it firmly. A clone size is listed for some rows: how often the clone was seen (once, few, many), or a class if it is expanded.

d_gene | abundance | j_gene | v_gene | CDR3nt | CDR3aa
NA | NA | TRBJ2-2 | TRBV7-6 | TGTGCCAGCAACCAAGGCGCCGGGGAGCTGTTTTTT | CASNQGAGELFF
TRBD1 | few | TRBJ2-5 | TRBV24-1 | TGTGCCACCAGTGACCTGGACAGGGGCGATCAAGAGACCCAGTACTTC | CATSDLDRGDQETQYF
NA | few | TRBJ2-1 | TRBV7-2 | TGTGCCAGCAGCTTAGGGACCTGGAGAGAGCAGTTCTTC | CASSLGTWREQFF
NA | many | TRBJ2-7 | TRBV20-1 | TGCAGTGCTAGAGTCCCGAGAAGCCTCCACGAGCAGTACTTC | CSARVPRSLHEQYF
TRBD1 | few | TRBJ1-6 | TRBV11-2 | TGTGCCAGCAGCGCTAGCCGGACAGGGAATTCACCCCTCCACTTT | CASSASRTGNSPLHF
TRBD2 | NA | TRBJ2-7 | TRBV5-1 | TGCGCCAGCAGCTCCGGTTCAGCGGGGGATCCCTACGAGCAGTACTTC | CASSSGSAGDPYEQYF
NA | NA | TRBJ2-6 | TRBV10-3 | TGTGCCGTGAGACAGGTTTCTGGGGCCAACGTCCTGACTTTC | CAVRQVSGANVLTF
NA | NA | TRBJ1-2 | TRBV19 | TGTGCCAGTAGTACCAACAGGGACTCGGGCTATGGCTACACCTTC | CASSTNRDSGYGYTF
NA | few | TRBJ1-2 | TRBV12-3/TRBV12-4 | TGTGCCAGCTATCCTCTGTTGGTTTACGGGACACCATCTAACTATGGCTACACCTTC | CASYPLLVYGTPSNYGYTF
NA | many | TRBJ2-7 | TRBV5-6 | TGTGCCAGCAGCTTAATTAACTACGAGCAGTACTTC | CASSLINYEQYF
TRBD1 | NA | TRBJ2-3 | TRBV3-1 | TGTGCCAGCTGTTCGACAGGGGGCGGTACAGATACGCAGTATTTT | CASCSTGGGTDTQYF
NA | few | TRBJ2-1 | TRBV12-3/TRBV12-4 | TGTGCCAGCAGTTTCCGCGGTGAGCAGTTCTTC | CASSFRGEQFF
NA | NA | TRBJ1-1 | TRBV4-2 | TGTGCCAGCAGCCAAGATAGGGGGTTGGACACTGAAGCGTTCTTT | CASSQDRGLDTEAFF
NA | NA | TRBJ2-2 | TRBV7-9 | TGTGCCAGCAGCTTCTCCGGGGGGGAGCTGTTTTTT | CASSFSGGELFF
TRBD1 | few | TRBJ2-2 | TRBV6-5 | TGTGCCAGCAGTTACTCCCGGACAGGGCTTGGCGGGGAGCTGTTTTTT | CASSYSRTGLGGELFF
TRBD1 | NA | TRBJ2-2 | TRBV6-5 | TGTGCCAGCAGTTACGGGACAGGGTCCGGGGAGCTGTTTTTT | CASSYGTGSGELFF
NA | NA | TRBJ2-3 | TRBV20-1 | TGCTGTGCTAGAGATCCTCAGGCACAAACCTCGGGAGATACGCAGTATTTT | CCARDPQAQTSGDTQYF
NA | many | TRBJ1-1 | TRBV29-1 | TGCAGCGGTTTCGGGGCGCGTGAAGCTTTCTTT | CSGFGAREAFF
TRBD2 | NA | TRBJ2-1 | TRBV5-1 | TGCGCCAGCAGCTTGGTGCGGGGGGGCTCCAATGAGCAGTTCTTC | CASSLVRGGSNEQFF
TRBD2 | NA | TRBJ2-1 | TRBV27 | TGTGCCAGCAGTCGACTTAGCGGGCGGGATGAGCAGTTCTTC | CASSRLSGRDEQFF
TRBD1 | many | TRBJ1-2 | TRBV12-3/TRBV12-4 | TGTGCCAGCAGTTTTGTGACAGGGGGCTCGGCTGGCTACACCTTC | CASSFVTGGSAGYTF
TRBD2 | many | TRBJ2-3 | TRBV5-1 | TGCGCCAGCAGCCCGACTAGCGACACAGATACGCAGTATTTT | CASSPTSDTDTQYF
TRBD1 | few | TRBJ1-2 | TRBV7-8 | TGTGCCAGCAGCCACGACAGGGGGCAGCGCTACACCTTC | CASSHDRGQRYTF
TRBD2 | many | TRBJ2-1 | TRBV5-5 | TGTGCCAGCAGCCTAGGACTAGCGGGACCCAATGAGAAGTTCTTC | CASSLGLAGPNEKFF
NA | NA | TRBJ1-1 | TRBV7-9 | TGTGCCAGCAGCTCCGACAGGATGAACACTGAAGCTTTCTTT | CASSSDRMNTEAFF
TRBD2 | NA | TRBJ2-1 | TRBV5-6 | TGTGCCAGCAGCTTGCCCCAGCGGGGGGCCTACAATGAGCAGTTCTTC | CASSLPQRGAYNEQFF